A single sample gave rise to the 29 T cell receptor beta chains below, sequenced in a study of blood T cells in healthy people across ages. PCR was performed a second time for about 7 to 12 cycles using a sample-barcoded 5' primer and a J-beta primer mix. MiXCR, run by TCRdb on the 5' RACE reads, gives a single entry per CDR3 protein. The sample has more than 650,000 distinct CDR3 sequences; approximately 24% are singletons. These data also formed part of another study, on T cells of mothers and their children.

The specimen was blood. Source of these receptors: a boy aged 5 to 17 in good health.

The gene calls are TRBV4-2 and TRBJ2-7; D assignment may be TRBD1 or TRBD2 (5 bases each). The CDR3 totals 15 residues. The V gene lost 5 bases and the J gene lost 7 bases, with 21 bases spanning the gap. Germline V gives CDR1 LGHNA, CDR2 YNFKEQ. CDR3 region: CASSEPGEGIGEQYF. CDR3 nucleotides: TGTGCCAGCAGCGAGCCGGGCGAGGGGATAGGAGAGCAGTACTTC.

This clonotype was counted between two and nine times. This chain connects TRBV9 to TRBJ2-3; D may be TRBD1 (6 bases). Germline V gene lookup returns CDR1 SGDLS and CDR2 YYNGEE. This CDR3 is built from 13 residues. V was pared by 5 bases and J by 11 bases, with 18 bases between. The CDR3 loop is CASSVEQGLEQYF. CDR3 coding DNA: TGTGCCAGCAGTGTTGAACAGGGTTTGGAGCAGTATTTT.

A few counts support this clonotype. Here the CDR3 DNA reads TGTGCCAGCAGCTTAGGGGGCAATACCTACGAGCAGTACTTC. It encodes CASSLGGNTYEQYF. The chain uses TRBV11-2 and TRBJ2-7; possibly TRBD1 for D (5 bases). Trimming took off 1 base at V and 2 bases at J, with 9 bases between the two ends. This CDR3 has 14 amino acids. Germline V gene lookup returns CDR1 SGHAT and CDR2 FQNNGV.

The chain couples TRBV4-1 to TRBJ2-1; D might be TRBD2 (6 bases). The last part of the DNA fits TRBJ2-5 better; the J call may be wrong. This CDR3 contains 13 residues. From germline, CDR1 is MGHRA and CDR2 YSYEKL. The CDR3 coding sequence is TGCGCCAGCAGCAAAGTGGAGGGGGAGACCCAGTACTTC. Translating it yields CASSKVEGETQYF.

Only a few counts were recorded for this clonotype. V is TRBV28 and J is TRBJ1-1, with TRBD1 identical over 7 bases. This CDR3 is 12 amino acids long. Germline values: CDR1 MDHEN, CDR2 SYDVKM. Losses at the gene ends were 1 base for V and 10 bases for J; bases not matched to a gene: 3. The CDR3 DNA reads as TGTGCCAGCAGTTTATACAACAGGGGAGCTTTCTTT. It codes for CASSLYNRGAFF.

CDR3 protein: CATLLRDRGHETQYF. The CDR3 bases are TGTGCCACGCTCTTAAGGGACAGGGGACACGAGACCCAGTACTTC. The chain links TRBV24-1 to TRBJ2-5; 10 positions match TRBD1. From germline, CDR1 is KGHDR and CDR2 SFDVKD. V was clipped by 10 bases and J by 5 bases; unmatched bases: 12. The CDR3 loop spans 15 amino acids.

This clonotype has only a few counts. The V call is TRBV29-1, the J call TRBJ1-4; D is uncertain. Germline V gene lookup returns CDR1 SQVTM and CDR2 ANQGSEA. V lost 4 bases and J lost 1, with 7 bases in between. The CDR3 has 13 residues. For the CDR3, the DNA is TGCAGCGTTGCGGGTGGAACTAATGAAAAACTGTTTTTT. Residues: CSVAGGTNEKLFF.

The chain employs TRBV4-1 and TRBJ2-5; D may be TRBD1 (6 bases). Looked up from germline, CDR1 is MGHRA and CDR2 is YSYEKL. CDR3 size: 15 residues. The V end was cut by 7 bases, the J end by 5 bases, with 20 bases between. CDR3 amino acids: CASKVGAISRETQYF. The CDR3 nucleotides are TGCGCCAGCAAGGTGGGGGCCATATCCAGGGAGACCCAGTACTTC.

The chain links TRBV5-1 to TRBJ2-7; tentative D call: TRBD1 (6 bases). The germline CDR1 and CDR2 sequences are SGHRS and YFSETQ. V was trimmed by 4 bases and J by 7 bases, leaving 21 bases between them. This CDR3 region has 15 residues. The CDR3 here is CASSEDPRGPHEQYF. CDR3 in DNA: TGCGCCAGCAGCGAAGACCCCAGGGGCCCCCATGAGCAGTACTTC.

This clonotype was found once. The J gene is TRBJ1-5, the V gene TRBV12-3 or TRBV12-4, with D possibly being TRBD1 (5 bases). Trimming took 8 bases from V and 8 from J, leaving 16 bases between them. The CDR3 runs to 13 residues. CDR3 residues: CASGRRGGEPQHF. For the CDR3, the DNA is TGTGCCAGCGGCCGGAGGGGCGGGGAGCCCCAGCATTTT.

This chain joins TRBV6-5 and TRBJ1-6, with unresolved D. The CDR3 has 16 residues. With 2 bases removed from V and 0 bases from J, the gap between germline ends came to 8 bases. Germline V CDR1 and CDR2: MNHEY, SVGAGI. CDR3 loop: CASSYSYSSYNSPLHF. In nucleotides, the CDR3 is TGTGCCAGCAGTTACAGCTATAGCTCCTATAATTCACCCCTCCACTTT.

The chain is built from TRBV30 and TRBJ2-1; tentatively, D is TRBD1 (5 bases). The CDR3 has 13 residues. Germline V gene data show CDR1 as GTSNPN and CDR2 as SVGIG (reference sequence). V was clipped by 0 bases and J by 6 bases, with 9 bases between them. The CDR3 DNA reads as TGTGCCTGGAGTGTGGGGCAACGCAATGAGCAGTTCTTC. It yields the protein CAWSVGQRNEQFF.

This rearrangement joins TRBV12-3 or TRBV12-4 to TRBJ1-2; the D gene is possibly TRBD1 (6 bases). Trimming shortened V by 7 bases and J by 4 bases, and 16 bases separated the two germline ends. There are 14 residues in the CDR3. The CDR3 nucleotides read TGTGCCAGCACCTTATGGGGGGGCGTCTATGGCTACACCTTC. This codes for CASTLWGGVYGYTF.

This clonotype has only a few counts. V usage is TRBV7-2 and J usage is TRBJ2-6; unclear D gene. Between the trimmed V and J ends, which lost 3 bases and 1 base, there was a span of 16 bases. This CDR3 has 18 residues. Germline CDR1 and CDR2: SGHTA and FQGNSA. The CDR3 DNA reads as TGTGCCAGCAGCTTCGGACGGCAGTACCTTTCTGGGGCCAACGTCCTGACTTTC. Translated, it gives CASSFGRQYLSGANVLTF.

The chain links TRBV5-5 to TRBJ2-1; D is unresolved. CDR3 length: 12 amino acids. CDR1 is SGHKS, CDR2 YYEKEE, per germline (reference sequence). V lost 1 base and J 9 bases, leaving 8 bases between the germline ends. CDR3 in DNA: TGTGCCAGCAGCTTGCCGTCTACTGAGCAGTTCTTC. Amino acids: CASSLPSTEQFF.

The chain combines TRBV18 with TRBJ1-4; no firm D call. V lost 8 bases to trimming and J lost 6 bases, with 19 bases between them. The CDR3 is 15 amino acids. Germline assignment: CDR1 KGHSH and CDR2 LQKENI. CDR3 nucleotides: TGTGCCAGCAAAAATCGGCGGCAGCGGGATGAAAAACTGTTTTTT. This encodes CASKNRRQRDEKLFF.

This clonotype was observed once. CDR3 DNA: TGCGCCAGCAGCTTGGGGGCTAGCGGGAGAGCCTACGAGCAGTACTTC. It yields the protein CASSLGASGRAYEQYF. The chain links TRBV5-1 to TRBJ2-7; TRBD2 agrees at 10 bases. Germline CDR1 reads SGHRS; CDR2 reads YFSETQ. The CDR3 is made up of 16 amino acids. The junction had 5 bases not matched to a gene; V was cut back by 0 bases and J by 2 bases.

This rearrangement joins TRBV10-3 to TRBJ1-1; tentative D call: TRBD1 (6 bases). Germline CDR1 ENHRY, CDR2 SYGVKD. Trimming removed 6 bases at V and 2 bases at J, with 10 bases between. CDR3 size: 13 residues. The chain's CDR3 is CAIRQGANTEAFF. CDR3 DNA sequence: TGTGCCATCAGACAGGGTGCAAACACTGAAGCTTTCTTT.

V is TRBV9 and J is TRBJ2-4, with TRBD2 matching over 9 bases. CDR3 length: 14 residues. Trimming cost V 0 bases and J 11 bases; bases outside gene matches: 6. Germline assignment: CDR1 SGDLS and CDR2 YYNGEE. The CDR3: CASSVEASGTLQYF. The CDR3 DNA is TGTGCCAGCAGCGTAGAGGCTAGCGGGACGCTTCAGTACTTC.

The gene calls are TRBV5-1 and TRBJ2-5, with 7 bases fitting TRBD2. The assigned J gene may be wrong: the sequence end matches TRBJ2-7 better. The CDR3 is 15 residues long. Germline CDR1 SGHRS, CDR2 YFSETQ. This chain's CDR3 is CASSPGVAGPYEQYF. DNA of the CDR3: TGCGCCAGCAGCCCCGGGGTAGCGGGCCCCTACGAGCAGTACTTC.

Only a few counts were recorded for this clonotype. The rearrangement links TRBV28 to TRBJ1-2, with D perhaps matching TRBD1 (5 bases). The CDR3 totals 11 residues. Germline CDR1 is MDHEN and CDR2 is SYDVKM. Trimming pared 5 bases from V and 8 bases from J, leaving 9 bases between. The DNA for the CDR3 is TGTGCCAGCAGTCGGGACCTCGGCTACACCTTC. Translating gives CASSRDLGYTF.

The V gene is TRBV28, the J gene TRBJ1-2; 8 nucleotides match TRBD1. With 4 bases clipped from V and 6 bases from J, the junction kept 7 bases outside the gene matches. The CDR3 is 14 residues long. The germline V gene has CDR1 MDHEN and CDR2 SYDVKM. The CDR3 DNA follows: TGTGCCAGCAGTTCCATCTCAGGGGGCGATGGCTACACCTTC. Its translation is CASSSISGGDGYTF.

This clonotype was detected only a few times. The genes are TRBV11-2 and TRBJ2-1; 11 nucleotides line up with TRBD2. This CDR3 spans 18 amino acids. With V trimmed by 3 bases and J by 4 bases, 11 bases remained unmatched. Germline V gene lookup returns CDR1 SGHAT and CDR2 FQNNGV. The DNA of the CDR3 is TGTGCCAGCAGCTTCTCCCCGTTCTTAGCGGGGGGGTACAATGAGCAGTTCTTC. This sequence encodes CASSFSPFLAGGYNEQFF. The full variable domain, rest sourced from reference TRBV11-2 and TRBJ2-1, is EAGVAQSPRYKIIEKRQSVAFWCNPISGHATLYWYQQILGQGPKLLIQFQNNGVVDDSQLPKDRFSAERLKGVDSTLKIQPAKLEDSAVYLCASSFSPFLAGGYNEQFFGPGTRLTVL.

The V and J genes are TRBV24-1 and TRBJ2-5, with D unresolved. The end of the DNA aligns better with TRBJ2-1, so the J call may be wrong. Germline V gives CDR1 KGHDR, CDR2 SFDVKD. The CDR3 consists of 13 residues. Here the CDR3 DNA reads TGTGCCACCGCCCATAGGGTTTCGAATGAGCAGTTCTTC. Encoded protein: CATAHRVSNEQFF.

In its sample, this clonotype was seen a few times. V and J are TRBV12-3 or TRBV12-4 and TRBJ1-2; 7 bases fit TRBD1. Trimming at V came to 5 bases and at J to 5 bases, leaving 11 bases not matched to a gene. The CDR3 consists of 15 residues. The CDR3 reads CASSPTGQARYGYTF. The CDR3 nucleotides are TGTGCCAGCAGTCCCACCGGACAGGCGAGATATGGCTACACCTTC.

The gene calls are TRBV7-2 and TRBJ2-7; TRBD1 aligns across 12 bases. The V gene's germline CDR1 is SGHTA and CDR2 FQGNSA. J gave up 0 bases and V 8 bases, and 11 bases lay outside the gene matches. The CDR3 runs to 17 residues. In DNA form, the CDR3 reads TGTGCCAGCGGCGATAGGGACAGGGGGCACCTCTCCTACGAGCAGTACTTC. Translating it yields CASGDRDRGHLSYEQYF.

Only a few counts were recorded for this clonotype. The chain recombines TRBV12-3 or TRBV12-4 with TRBJ2-1, with D uncertain. With 5 bases removed from V and 9 bases from J, the gap between germline ends came to 17 bases. The CDR3 consists of 14 residues. CDR3 coding DNA: TGTGCCAGCAGTACCCCTGGCCTAGAACCTGAGCAGTTCTTC. This sequence encodes CASSTPGLEPEQFF.

This clonotype turned up a few times. The chain couples TRBV6-5 to TRBJ1-2; no definite D call. V gave up 6 bases and J gave up 8 bases, with 13 bases separating them. This CDR3 is built from 12 residues. Germline CDR1 reads MNHEY; CDR2 reads SVGAGI. The CDR3 bases are TGTGCCAGCAGCCAGGCTCTTAGCGGCTACACCTTC. It yields the protein CASSQALSGYTF.

This clonotype was counted a few times. This chain links TRBV9 with TRBJ2-3; either TRBD1 or TRBD2 may fit D (6 bases each). CDR1 and CDR2 (germline): SGDLS, YYNGEE. This CDR3 contains 16 residues. Between the trimmed V and J ends, which lost 2 bases and 1 base, there was a span of 14 bases. CDR3 sequence: CASSVVGGLGTDTQYF. In nucleotides, the CDR3 is TGTGCCAGCAGCGTGGTGGGGGGCCTTGGCACAGATACGCAGTATTTT.